The 5 T cell receptor beta chains below were found in one sample sequenced in a study of cytomegalovirus exposure and HLA in healthy donors. The PCR made use of 60 Vbeta and 13 Jbeta primers. Sequencing was performed with immunoSEQ multiplex PCR; in TCRdb, only in-frame clones are kept and a portion is missing. The sample shows roughly 68,000 clones, around 80% of them seen only once. The source material was PBMCs. Receptors were obtained from a woman aged 25 to 39 in good health and CMV-seropositive.

This chain uses TRBV28 with TRBJ2-7; 9 positions match TRBD2. The J segment lost 6 bases and the V segment lost 3 bases, leaving 9 bases of the junction unmatched. From germline, CDR1 is MDHEN and CDR2 SYDVKM. The CDR3 covers 15 residues. The CDR3 nucleotides are TGTGCCAGCAGTTTCCGCTTAGCGGGAGCCCTCGAGCAGTACTTC. This encodes CASSFRLAGALEQYF.

This clone showed up just a few times. The rearrangement uses TRBV14 and TRBJ2-5; a possible D gene is TRBD2 (6 bases). Germline CDR1 and CDR2: SGHDN and FVKESK. CDR3 length: 17 residues. V shed 5 bases and J shed 3 bases, with 22 bases lying between them. The CDR3 here is CASSYRRDWGSEETQYF. CDR3 DNA: TGTGCCAGCAGCTACCGCCGGGACTGGGGTAGCGAAGAGACCCAGTACTTC.

The rearrangement links TRBV7-2 to TRBJ1-2; weak D call: TRBD1 (6 bases). This CDR3 region has 14 residues. Trimming pared 3 bases from V and 2 bases from J, leaving 10 bases between. Germline V lookup: CDR1 SGHTA, CDR2 FQGNSA. CDR3 protein: CASSLATGNYGYTF. In DNA, the CDR3 is TGTGCCAGCAGCTTGGCTACAGGGAACTATGGCTACACCTTC. The full variable domain, completed using reference TRBV7-2 and TRBJ1-2, is GAGVSQSPSNKVTEKGKDVELRCDPISGHTALYWYRQSLGQGLEFLIYFQGNSAPDKSGLPSDRFSAERTGGSVSTLTIQRTQQEDSAVYLCASSLATGNYGYTFGSGTRLTVV.

The rearrangement joins TRBV5-8 to TRBJ1-5, with D perhaps TRBD1 (6 bases). V dropped 1 base and J dropped 0 bases, with 8 bases sitting between them. The V gene's germline CDR1 is SGHTS and CDR2 YDEGEE. The CDR3 contains 15 residues. The chain's CDR3 is CASSLRQVSNQPQHF. In DNA form, the CDR3 reads TGTGCCAGCAGCTTGAGACAGGTTAGCAATCAGCCCCAGCATTTT.

With regard to this clone: Other DNA sequences within the sample encode an identical CDR3. The rearrangement joins TRBV7-9 to TRBJ2-7; the match to TRBD1 covers 10 bases. The CDR3 length is 15 residues. The V gene's germline CDR1 is SEHNR and CDR2 FQNEAQ (reference sequence). Trimming removed 3 bases from V and 1 base from J; junction bases left unmatched: 3. CDR3 nucleotide sequence: TGTGCCAGCAGCTTCGGGACAGGGGCTTCCTACGAGCAGTACTTC. Translation: CASSFGTGASYEQYF.